The T cell receptor (beta chain) under discussion was sequenced for a study of cytomegalovirus exposure and HLA in healthy donors. Study observations and caveats: According to a later analysis, donors in an Asian-associated ancestry cluster reportedly had fewer N-insertions than the roughly 640-donor mean. Of the V segments, some could not be distinguished, including TRBV6-2 and TRBV6-3, and were excluded. Productive rates of about 87% or about 30% were seen for most TCR beta V segments in an earlier analysis. As was reported, the classifier diagnosed cytomegalovirus status with high specificity and sensitivity.

In regard to this clone: Antigen unknown.

The study ran its PCR with 60 Vbeta and 13 Jbeta primers. The method was immunoSEQ multiplex PCR; TCRdb's version includes in-frame clones alone and lacks a portion of them. The sample lists fewer than 250,000 clones, 65% to 85% seen once, with roughly 1.7% in the top ten. The CDR3 totals 14 residues. V was trimmed by 4 bases and J by 2 bases, leaving 12 bases between them. CDR1 is SGHRS, CDR2 YFSETQ, per germline. The sequence came from a man between 35 and 55 years old in good health and CMV-seropositive. Source material: PBMCs. The J gene is TRBJ1-1, the V gene TRBV5-1, with D possibly TRBD1 on 5 matching bases. The CDR3 protein is CASSRSTENTEAFF. CDR3 coding DNA: TGCGCCAGCAGCAGGTCGACAGAAAACACTGAAGCTTTCTTT.